The rows below give T cell receptor beta chains drawn from one sample of a study of a mutant IDH1 vaccine in newly diagnosed glioma. The antigens for these receptors are not known. TCRdb's copy holds only in-frame clones and misses some; the assay was immunoSEQ multiplex PCR. The sample lists about 130,000 clones, around four fifths seen once, with under 5.5% in the top ten. The sample here was PBMCs, taken from a glioma patient whose treatment included an IDH1 peptide vaccine. The receptors derive from a man aged 35-49 years with glioma. CDR3s include the opening cysteine and the closing phenylalanine or tryptophan. The order of the fields is clone size, J gene, D gene, V gene, CDR3 DNA, CDR3 protein. D genes are given only for firm matches. The size entry is marked missing in some rows and otherwise reads once, few, many or a size class.

.,TRBJ1-1,.,TRBV9,TGTGCCAGCAGCGTAGCGGGGGAGGACACTGAAGCTTTCTTT,CASSVAGEDTEAFF
.,TRBJ2-6,.,TRBV4-3,TGCGCCAGCAGCCAAGGGGTAGACTCCGGGGCCAACGTCCTGACTTTC,CASSQGVDSGANVLTF
.,TRBJ2-7,TRBD2,TRBV7-9,TGTGCCAGCAGCTTACTAGCGGGAGGGCCCTACGAGCAGTACTTC,CASSLLAGGPYEQYF
.,TRBJ2-7,TRBD2,TRBV2,TGTGCCAGCATCGGACTAGCGGAGTACGAGCAGTACTTC,CASIGLAEYEQYF
.,TRBJ2-5,TRBD1,TRBV18,TGTGCCAGCTCACCTCTCCATGGACAGGGGGTTAGGGAGACCCAGTACTTC,CASSPLHGQGVRETQYF
.,TRBJ2-2,TRBD1,TRBV5-1,TGCGCCAGCAATGACAGGGGTCCCTTGAGGGCCGGGGAGCTGTTTTTT,CASNDRGPLRAGELFF
.,TRBJ2-3,TRBD2,TRBV30,TGTGCCTGGAGTCGGGCGGGAGGTGAGGATACGCAGTATTTT,CAWSRAGGEDTQYF
.,TRBJ1-1,TRBD1,TRBV6-6,TGTGCCAGCGGGGGACAGGGGGAACCTGAAGCTTTCTTT,CASGGQGEPEAFF
once,TRBJ1-2,.,TRBV5-4,TGTGCCAGCAGCCTGGTTGGGTCGGAGGCGAGGCTTTATGGCTACACCTTC,CASSLVGSEARLYGYTF
.,TRBJ1-1,.,TRBV28,TGTGCCAGCAGTCCCCGGACGGGAAAGAACACTGAAGCTTTCTTT,CASSPRTGKNTEAFF
few,TRBJ1-2,.,TRBV4-1,TGCGCCAGCAGCCAAGGGCAGGGGCTTCACTATGGCTACACCTTC,CASSQGQGLHYGYTF
once,TRBJ1-3,TRBD1,TRBV30,TGTGCCTGGAGGAGAGGCAGGGGGCCTGGAAACACCATATATTTT,CAWRRGRGPGNTIYF
.,TRBJ1-1,TRBD1,TRBV10-1,TGCGCCAGCAGTGATTTACCGCGGACAGGGGAGAACACTGAAGCTTTCTTT,CASSDLPRTGENTEAFF
few,TRBJ1-1,.,TRBV13,TGTGCCAGCAGCTTACTAGGGAACACTGAAGCTTTCTTT,CASSLLGNTEAFF
once,TRBJ1-2,.,TRBV30,TGTGCCTGGAGTCCCCCGGAACCCTGGGTCTATGGCTACACCTTC,CAWSPPEPWVYGYTF
.,TRBJ2-3,.,TRBV5-8,TGTGCCAGCAGCTTCCCGAACACCCTTCTTAGCGCAGATACGCAGTATTTT,CASSFPNTLLSADTQYF
.,TRBJ2-1,.,TRBV13,TGTGCCAGCAGCTTGCGGAGCAATGAGCAGTTCTTC,CASSLRSNEQFF
.,TRBJ2-5,.,TRBV27,TGTGCCACCCCGAGGACGGGGAAGGCCCAGTACTTC,CATPRTGKAQYF
.,TRBJ1-2,.,TRBV7-9,TGTGCCAGCAGCTTAGGCAGGGTTGAAGGCTACACCTTC,CASSLGRVEGYTF
.,TRBJ1-6,.,TRBV25-1,TGTGCCAGCAGTGAGAGCCGAAGCTCCTATAATTCACCCCTCCACTTT,CASSESRSSYNSPLHF
few,TRBJ1-1,.,TRBV2,TGTGCCAGCAGTACCGCAGGGGTTCCTGAAGCTTTCTTT,CASSTAGVPEAFF
.,TRBJ2-2,.,TRBV14,TGTGCCAGCAGCCAATTGGACACCGGGGAGCTGTTTTTT,CASSQLDTGELFF